The sequence of this T cell receptor (beta chain) was determined in a study of T cell responses to AZD1222 COVID-19 vaccine. Findings and limits, study-wide: Baseline serology detected seropositivity in only 5 to 7 AZD1222 recipients.

The data were produced by immunoSEQ multiplex PCR, yet TCRdb's version contains in-frame clones alone and is incomplete. The repertoire consists of 95,000 to 150,000 clones, with approximately 90% occurring once and the leading ten covering roughly 8.9%. A word on this clone: Its antigen remains unidentified.

The material was peripheral blood, obtained on day 0 of AZD1222 vaccination. The clonotype comes from an adult in good health.

The CDR3 DNA reads TGTGCCAGCAGCTTTTCGGTCTTAGCTAACTATGGCTACACCTTC. Amino acid sequence: CASSFSVLANYGYTF. This chain joins TRBV11-2 and TRBJ1-2, with D unresolved. V lost 3 bases and J 0 bases, leaving 11 bases between the germline ends. CDR3 length: 15 residues. Germline loops: CDR1 SGHAT, CDR2 FQNNGV.